A selection of T cell receptor beta chains follows, all from one sample in a study of OX40 agonist ivuxolimab in advanced cancers. The repertoire was sequenced with immunoSEQ multiplex PCR; TCRdb's copy has only in-frame clones and lacks some. Here the sample spans some 59,000 clones, about 85% being singletons. Sequences were derived from CD4+ or CD8+ T cells sorted from blood, sampled in a trial of the OX40 agonist ivuxolimab. These receptors were taken from an adult with an advanced solid tumor such as melanoma, head and neck, liver or kidney cancer. Each CDR3 is given with its conserved first and last residue. D genes are given only for firm matches. Size is omitted from some rows. Given values are once, few, many or a class for expanded clones.

d_gene: -; v_gene: TRBV5-5; abundance: few; j_gene: TRBJ1-3; CDR3nt: TGTGCCAGCAGCCGGGCCCTCTCTGGAAACACCATATATTTT; CDR3aa: CASSRALSGNTIYF
d_gene: -; v_gene: TRBV5-1; abundance: -; j_gene: TRBJ2-3; CDR3nt: TGCGCCAGCAGCTTGGCTGACGGTCTCCACACAGATACGCAGTATTTT; CDR3aa: CASSLADGLHTDTQYF
d_gene: TRBD1; v_gene: TRBV7-9; abundance: -; j_gene: TRBJ2-1; CDR3nt: TGTGCCAGCAGCAACCGGGACAGGGTCTATGGAGGGCAGTTCTTC; CDR3aa: CASSNRDRVYGGQFF
d_gene: TRBD2; v_gene: TRBV7-3; abundance: -; j_gene: TRBJ2-1; CDR3nt: TGTGCCAGCAGCTCCGCGGCCCTTACTAGCGGGGGAAGGAATGAGCAGTTCTTC; CDR3aa: CASSSAALTSGGRNEQFF
d_gene: TRBD2; v_gene: TRBV9; abundance: -; j_gene: TRBJ2-3; CDR3nt: TGTGCCAGCAGCGTAGAAGCGGGAGCAGATACGCAGTATTTT; CDR3aa: CASSVEAGADTQYF
d_gene: -; v_gene: TRBV2; abundance: -; j_gene: TRBJ1-1; CDR3nt: TGTGCCAGCACAGGCGGGGCCAGAAACACTGAAGCTTTCTTT; CDR3aa: CASTGGARNTEAFF
d_gene: -; v_gene: TRBV4-1; abundance: -; j_gene: TRBJ2-3; CDR3nt: TGCGCCAGCAGCGGGGGCCGTGGGAGGGCCCTGACAGATACGCAGTATTTT; CDR3aa: CASSGGRGRALTDTQYF
d_gene: -; v_gene: TRBV6-6; abundance: -; j_gene: TRBJ2-7; CDR3nt: TGTGCCAGCAGTTACGGGCCGGCGTACTCCTACGAGCAGTACTTC; CDR3aa: CASSYGPAYSYEQYF
d_gene: -; v_gene: TRBV11-1; abundance: -; j_gene: TRBJ1-2; CDR3nt: TGTGCCAGCAGCTTAGAGGCCAGTCCCTATGGCTACACCTTC; CDR3aa: CASSLEASPYGYTF
d_gene: -; v_gene: TRBV9; abundance: -; j_gene: TRBJ2-1; CDR3nt: TGTGCCAGCAGCGTATCTAGTAGCTCCTACAATGAGCAGTTCTTC; CDR3aa: CASSVSSSSYNEQFF
d_gene: -; v_gene: TRBV28; abundance: -; j_gene: TRBJ2-7; CDR3nt: TGTGCCAGCAGCCCTACCGGGCCCCGCGGCTACGAGCAGTACTTC; CDR3aa: CASSPTGPRGYEQYF
d_gene: -; v_gene: TRBV20-1; abundance: -; j_gene: TRBJ1-2; CDR3nt: TGCAGTGCTAAGGGATTCGGCTACACCTTC; CDR3aa: CSAKGFGYTF
d_gene: -; v_gene: TRBV5-1; abundance: -; j_gene: TRBJ2-1; CDR3nt: TGCGCCAGCAGCTTGTTGGGGGAAGATGAGCAGTTCTTC; CDR3aa: CASSLLGEDEQFF
d_gene: -; v_gene: TRBV5-6; abundance: -; j_gene: TRBJ1-3; CDR3nt: TGTGCCAGCAGCTTGATCGGAGTCTCTGGAAACACCATATATTTT; CDR3aa: CASSLIGVSGNTIYF
d_gene: TRBD1; v_gene: TRBV9; abundance: -; j_gene: TRBJ2-5; CDR3nt: TGTGCCAGCAGCACCCGTAGGGGGCAGGGACGAGGAGAGACCCAGTACTTC; CDR3aa: CASSTRRGQGRGETQYF
d_gene: -; v_gene: TRBV11-2; abundance: -; j_gene: TRBJ2-7; CDR3nt: TGTGCCAGCAGCCCAGCCGATGTGGGATCCTCCGAGCAGTACTTC; CDR3aa: CASSPADVGSSEQYF
d_gene: -; v_gene: TRBV27; abundance: -; j_gene: TRBJ2-7; CDR3nt: TGTGCCAGCAAGGGTCTCGGGGGAAAGAGATCCTACGAGCAGTACTTC; CDR3aa: CASKGLGGKRSYEQYF
d_gene: TRBD2; v_gene: TRBV6-1; abundance: once; j_gene: TRBJ2-7; CDR3nt: TGTGCCAGCAGTGAAGGGGGACGGGGGGGGTACGAGCAGTACTTC; CDR3aa: CASSEGGRGGYEQYF
d_gene: -; v_gene: TRBV7-7; abundance: -; j_gene: TRBJ1-1; CDR3nt: TGTGCTAGCAGCTTAGGAGCCGGCACTGAAGCTTTCTTT; CDR3aa: CASSLGAGTEAFF
d_gene: -; v_gene: TRBV7-6; abundance: -; j_gene: TRBJ2-1; CDR3nt: TGTGCCAGCAGCTCTTTCGGAGGGTTTTCCTACAATGAGCAGTTCTTC; CDR3aa: CASSSFGGFSYNEQFF
d_gene: TRBD1; v_gene: TRBV14; abundance: -; j_gene: TRBJ1-2; CDR3nt: TGTGCCAGCAGCTCACGACAGGGGGTACTCTCTGGCTACACCTTC; CDR3aa: CASSSRQGVLSGYTF
d_gene: -; v_gene: TRBV19; abundance: -; j_gene: TRBJ2-7; CDR3nt: TGTGCCAGTAGTATTACCCCAACCTACGAGCAGTACTTC; CDR3aa: CASSITPTYEQYF
d_gene: -; v_gene: TRBV28; abundance: -; j_gene: TRBJ1-1; CDR3nt: TGTGCCAGCAGTCTTACCCGGACCTTGGGGACTGAAGCTTTCTTT; CDR3aa: CASSLTRTLGTEAFF
d_gene: -; v_gene: TRBV6-6; abundance: -; j_gene: TRBJ2-1; CDR3nt: TGTGCCAGCAGTTATACCGCGAGCTCCTACAATGAGCAGTTCTTC; CDR3aa: CASSYTASSYNEQFF
d_gene: -; v_gene: TRBV11-1; abundance: -; j_gene: TRBJ2-3; CDR3nt: TGTGCCAGCAGCCCCCTACCCCCCGGAGGGCCCCCAGATACGCAGTATTTT; CDR3aa: CASSPLPPGGPPDTQYF
d_gene: TRBD2; v_gene: TRBV5-5; abundance: -; j_gene: TRBJ2-5; CDR3nt: TGTGCCAGCAGCCCGCCCGGCGGGGGAACGGGGACCCAGTACTTC; CDR3aa: CASSPPGGGTGTQYF
d_gene: TRBD1; v_gene: TRBV5-5; abundance: -; j_gene: TRBJ1-1; CDR3nt: TGTGCCAGCAGCCAAGGGACAGGGAACACTGAAGCTTTCTTT; CDR3aa: CASSQGTGNTEAFF
d_gene: -; v_gene: TRBV11-3; abundance: -; j_gene: TRBJ1-1; CDR3nt: TGTGCCAGCAGCTTAGCTTCGAACACTGAAGCTTTCTTT; CDR3aa: CASSLASNTEAFF
d_gene: -; v_gene: TRBV7-3; abundance: -; j_gene: TRBJ2-7; CDR3nt: TGTGCCAGCAGCTTAACGGGCGGGACTGTCTTCTACGAGCAGTACTTC; CDR3aa: CASSLTGGTVFYEQYF
d_gene: -; v_gene: TRBV18; abundance: once; j_gene: TRBJ1-1; CDR3nt: TGTGCCAGCTCACCACAGGGGGGGGAGACAGGAATTACTGAAGCTTTCTTT; CDR3aa: CASSPQGGETGITEAFF
d_gene: -; v_gene: TRBV28; abundance: -; j_gene: TRBJ2-2; CDR3nt: TGTGCCAGCAGTTTATTGATAGGTGGTTTCCACACCGGGGAGCTGTTTTTT; CDR3aa: CASSLLIGGFHTGELFF
d_gene: -; v_gene: TRBV5-1; abundance: -; j_gene: TRBJ2-2; CDR3nt: TGCGCCAGCAGCTTGGAAGTCATCGGGGAGCTGTTTTTT; CDR3aa: CASSLEVIGELFF
d_gene: -; v_gene: TRBV2; abundance: -; j_gene: TRBJ1-1; CDR3nt: TGTGCCAGCAGTGAAATCGGAGGAGCCCAGGTGAACACTGAAGCTTTCTTT; CDR3aa: CASSEIGGAQVNTEAFF
d_gene: TRBD2; v_gene: TRBV10-2; abundance: -; j_gene: TRBJ2-1; CDR3nt: TGCGCCAGCAGTGGAGCGGGAGGGCCAATCCATGAGCAGTTCTTC; CDR3aa: CASSGAGGPIHEQFF
d_gene: -; v_gene: TRBV14; abundance: -; j_gene: TRBJ2-4; CDR3nt: TGTGCCAGCAGCCAAGAAGTCGGAGGGGCCAAAAACATTCAGTACTTC; CDR3aa: CASSQEVGGAKNIQYF
d_gene: -; v_gene: TRBV5-1; abundance: -; j_gene: TRBJ2-3; CDR3nt: TGCGCCAGCAGCTCCTCCACAGATACGCAGTATTTT; CDR3aa: CASSSSTDTQYF
d_gene: -; v_gene: TRBV27; abundance: once; j_gene: TRBJ2-1; CDR3nt: TGTGCCAGCAGCCCAGGACTTAGCTCCTACAATGAGCAGTTCTTC; CDR3aa: CASSPGLSSYNEQFF
d_gene: -; v_gene: TRBV28; abundance: -; j_gene: TRBJ2-5; CDR3nt: TGTGCCAGCAGTTCGTCGCAGGGGAGAGAGACCCAGTACTTC; CDR3aa: CASSSSQGRETQYF
d_gene: -; v_gene: TRBV5-4; abundance: -; j_gene: TRBJ2-2; CDR3nt: TGTGCCAGCAGCTATCGGGGAACGAACACCGGGGAGCTGTTTTTT; CDR3aa: CASSYRGTNTGELFF
d_gene: -; v_gene: TRBV19; abundance: once; j_gene: TRBJ2-2; CDR3nt: TGTGCCAGTAGAAATTTGGGGACGGCGAACACCGGGGAGCTGTTTTTT; CDR3aa: CASRNLGTANTGELFF
d_gene: -; v_gene: TRBV6-5; abundance: -; j_gene: TRBJ2-6; CDR3nt: TGTGCCACCTCAGGGCAGCCTTTTGCGACCAACGTCCTGACTTTC; CDR3aa: CATSGQPFATNVLTF
d_gene: -; v_gene: TRBV20-1; abundance: medium-sized; j_gene: TRBJ2-7; CDR3nt: TGCAGTGCTAAGGACAACTACGAGCAGTACTTC; CDR3aa: CSAKDNYEQYF
d_gene: -; v_gene: TRBV7-3; abundance: -; j_gene: TRBJ2-1; CDR3nt: TGTGCCAGCAGCTTAACAGGGGCCATTCGTAGCTCCTACAATGAGCAGTTCTTC; CDR3aa: CASSLTGAIRSSYNEQFF
d_gene: -; v_gene: TRBV5-6; abundance: -; j_gene: TRBJ2-2; CDR3nt: TGTGCCAGCAGCTTGGTACCCGGGGAGCTGTTTTTT; CDR3aa: CASSLVPGELFF
d_gene: TRBD2; v_gene: TRBV6-5; abundance: -; j_gene: TRBJ2-7; CDR3nt: TGTGCCAGCAGCCAGATGACTAGCGGGAGACACGAGCAGTACTTC; CDR3aa: CASSQMTSGRHEQYF
d_gene: -; v_gene: TRBV6-5; abundance: -; j_gene: TRBJ2-1; CDR3nt: TGTGCCAGCCGGGTCGCTCCATCCTACAATGAGCAGTTCTTC; CDR3aa: CASRVAPSYNEQFF
d_gene: -; v_gene: TRBV6-6; abundance: -; j_gene: TRBJ2-7; CDR3nt: TGTGCCAGCAGTCCAGACTGGAGCTCCTACGAGCAGTACTTC; CDR3aa: CASSPDWSSYEQYF
d_gene: TRBD2; v_gene: TRBV6-6; abundance: -; j_gene: TRBJ2-3; CDR3nt: TGTGCCAGCAGTCCTGGGACTAGCGGGTCAGATACGCAGTATTTT; CDR3aa: CASSPGTSGSDTQYF
d_gene: -; v_gene: TRBV19; abundance: -; j_gene: TRBJ2-1; CDR3nt: TGTGCCAGCCCCTCCCCTTTATATGAGCAGTTCTTC; CDR3aa: CASPSPLYEQFF
d_gene: -; v_gene: TRBV5-6; abundance: -; j_gene: TRBJ1-2; CDR3nt: TGTGCCAGCAGGACCATCAGCGGGGCGGGGGGCTACACCTTC; CDR3aa: CASRTISGAGGYTF
d_gene: TRBD2; v_gene: TRBV13; abundance: few; j_gene: TRBJ2-2; CDR3nt: TGTGCCAGCAGCCCGACTAGCGTAGCGAACACCGGGGAGCTGTTTTTT; CDR3aa: CASSPTSVANTGELFF
d_gene: -; v_gene: TRBV21-1; abundance: -; j_gene: TRBJ1-3; CDR3nt: -; CDR3aa: CASSKVGGGNTIYF
d_gene: -; v_gene: TRBV29-1; abundance: few; j_gene: TRBJ2-3; CDR3nt: TGCAGCGCCGCGGACAGCCCAGATACGCAGTATTTT; CDR3aa: CSAADSPDTQYF
d_gene: TRBD1; v_gene: TRBV19; abundance: -; j_gene: TRBJ1-1; CDR3nt: TGTGCCAGTAGAACACAGGGGGCGAAAGAAGCTTTCTTT; CDR3aa: CASRTQGAKEAFF
d_gene: TRBD2; v_gene: TRBV5-1; abundance: -; j_gene: TRBJ2-5; CDR3nt: TGCGCCAGCAGCGAAACCGGGACTAACGTCCTATACTTC; CDR3aa: CASSETGTNVLYF
d_gene: -; v_gene: TRBV19; abundance: -; j_gene: TRBJ1-5; CDR3nt: TGTGCCAGTACCAGGGTTCACGGGAGCAATCAGCCCCAGCATTTT; CDR3aa: CASTRVHGSNQPQHF
d_gene: TRBD2; v_gene: TRBV4-2; abundance: -; j_gene: TRBJ2-1; CDR3nt: TGTGCCAGCAGCCAAGATTTGGGGGCGGGAGGGCGGAATGAGCAGTTCTTC; CDR3aa: CASSQDLGAGGRNEQFF
d_gene: TRBD1; v_gene: TRBV6-5; abundance: -; j_gene: TRBJ1-5; CDR3nt: TGTGCCAGCAGGCAAGACAGGGGGCCTCAGCCCCAGCATTTT; CDR3aa: CASRQDRGPQPQHF
d_gene: TRBD2; v_gene: TRBV6-1; abundance: -; j_gene: TRBJ2-1; CDR3nt: TGTGCCACCAAGCGGGAAAAGCAGTTCTTC; CDR3aa: CATKREKQFF